Below, 9 T cell receptor beta chains from the same sample are listed, as sequenced in a study of blood T cell repertoires in COVID-19. Clones were sequenced by immunoSEQ multiplex PCR, and TCRdb holds only the in-frame ones, with some missing. The sample includes around 220,000 clones, around 84% of them seen just once. The sequenced sample was PBMCs or T cells enriched from blood (not recorded which). Receptors were obtained from a woman in her forties who had recovered from COVID-19.

The J gene is TRBJ2-7, the V gene TRBV28, with 12 bases matching TRBD2. The CDR3 consists of 16 residues. Germline assignment: CDR1 MDHEN and CDR2 SYDVKM. Losses at the gene ends were 5 bases for V and 0 bases for J; bases not matched to a gene: 5. The CDR3 nucleotides read TGTGCCAGCAGTACCCGGACTAGCGGGAACTCCTACGAGCAGTACTTC. Translating it yields CASSTRTSGNSYEQYF.

The chain recombines TRBV5-1 with TRBJ1-6, with D possibly being TRBD1 (6 bases). The V gene lost 5 bases and the J gene lost 7 bases, with 16 bases spanning the gap. Germline assignment: CDR1 SGHRS and CDR2 YFSETQ. This CDR3 has 15 amino acids. CDR3 nucleotides: TGCGCCAGCAGATCCAGCCAGGGGTCCAATTCACCCCTCCACTTT. Translated, it gives CASRSSQGSNSPLHF. The variable domain in full, with the rest retrieved from reference TRBV5-1 and TRBJ1-6, is KAGVTQTPRYLIKTRGQQVTLSCSPISGHRSVSWYQQTPGQGLQFLFEYFSETQRNKGNFPGRFSGRQFSNSRSEMNVSTLELGDSALYLCASRSSQGSNSPLHFGNGTRLTVT.

The rearrangement uses TRBV5-1 and TRBJ1-4; a weak D match, TRBD1 (6 bases). The CDR3 consists of 15 residues. Germline V lookup: CDR1 SGHRS, CDR2 YFSETQ. Between the trimmed V and J ends, which lost 4 bases and 0 bases, there was a span of 10 bases. CDR3 sequence: CASSRTVATNEKLFF. As DNA, the CDR3 is TGCGCCAGCAGCAGGACAGTTGCAACTAATGAAAAACTGTTTTTT.

This sequence joins TRBV30 and TRBJ2-1; D is unresolved. V lost 1 base and J 0 bases, leaving 4 bases between the germline ends. CDR3 length: 13 amino acids. Per the germline V gene, CDR1 is GTSNPN and CDR2 is SVGIG (reference sequence). Here the CDR3 reads CAWSGYSYNEQFF. The CDR3 nucleotides are TGTGCCTGGAGTGGCTACTCCTACAATGAGCAGTTCTTC.

The J gene is TRBJ1-2, the V gene TRBV10-1; 8 nucleotides align to TRBD1. The CDR3 totals 13 residues. CDR1 and CDR2 from the germline V gene are WNHNN and SYGVQD (reference sequence). V shed 4 bases, J shed 3 bases, and the junction held 1 base outside the gene matches. Here the CDR3 reads CASSVDRDYGYTF. CDR3 DNA sequence: TGCGCCAGCAGTGTGGACAGGGACTATGGCTACACCTTC.

The chain uses TRBV10-3 and TRBJ2-3, with 13 bases matching TRBD2. CDR3 length equals 16 residues. Looked up from germline, CDR1 is ENHRY and CDR2 is SYGVKD. With 4 bases clipped from V and 5 bases from J, the junction kept 6 bases outside the gene matches. The CDR3 is CAISAGTSGTGDTQYF. For the CDR3, the DNA is TGTGCCATCAGTGCCGGGACTAGCGGGACGGGAGATACGCAGTATTTT.

The chain links TRBV30 to TRBJ1-5; no clear D gene. Germline loops: CDR1 GTSNPN, CDR2 SVGIG (reference sequence). Trimming cost V 5 bases and J 3 bases, with 8 bases left between them. The CDR3 length is 12 residues. The CDR3 nucleotides read TGTGCCTGGGGTACATCCAATCAGCCCCAGCATTTT. Residues: CAWGTSNQPQHF.

This sequence joins TRBV11-3 and TRBJ2-4; D not resolved. Germline loops: CDR1 SGHNT, CDR2 YENEEA. This CDR3 is built from 13 residues. The V end lost 3 bases, the J end lost 0 bases, and 3 bases lay between the germline ends. CDR3 region: CASSFQAKNIQYF. The CDR3 DNA is TGTGCCAGCAGCTTTCAAGCCAAAAACATTCAGTACTTC. Variable domain in full (rest from reference TRBV11-3 and TRBJ2-4): EAGVVQSPRYKIIEKKQPVAFWCNPISGHNTLYWYLQNLGQGPELLIRYENEEAVDDSQLPKDRFSAERLKGVDSTLKIQPAELGDSAVYLCASSFQAKNIQYFGAGTRLSVL.

This sequence joins TRBV3-1 (or the pseudogene TRBV3-2) and TRBJ2-1; 7 bases match TRBD2. V was pared by 1 base and J by 6 bases, with 18 bases of the junction left unmatched. This CDR3 is 19 amino acids long. CDR1 is LGHDT and CDR2 is YNNKEL in the germline V gene (reference sequence). In DNA, the CDR3 is TGTGCCAGCAGCCAAGTGGCAGGGCGGCGGCTAGCGGAGCCCAATGAGCAGTTCTTC. This codes for CASSQVAGRRLAEPNEQFF.